These T cell receptor beta chains were read from a single sample in a study of Graves' ophthalmopathy and Graves' hyperthyroidism. TCRdb passed the multiplex PCR reads through MiXCR, listing each CDR3 protein once. This table holds 1 million to 1.3 million distinct CDR3 sequences, about 38% found once. Sequenced sample: peripheral blood or thyroid tissue (not recorded which). These receptors came from an adult man with Graves' hyperthyroidism. Each CDR3 is given with its conserved first and last residue. A D gene is named only where the DNA matches it firmly. Some rows mark clone size as missing; the rest say once, few, many or name a class of expanded clone.

v_call,clone_size,j_call,d_call,cdr3_nt,cdr3_aa
TRBV7-6,once,TRBJ2-5,TRBD2,TGTGCCAGCAGCTCGGCGTCTAGCGGGAGTGAGACCCAGTACTTC,CASSSASSGSETQYF
TRBV7-2,many,TRBJ1-3,TRBD1,TGTGCCAGCAGCCCGCCCTGGACAGGATTCTCTGGAAACACCATATATTTT,CASSPPWTGFSGNTIYF
TRBV20-1,few,TRBJ2-7,.,TGCAGTGCTAGAGATCAGGCGCCCGAGCAGTACTTC,CSARDQAPEQYF
TRBV12-3/TRBV12-4,.,TRBJ1-2,TRBD1,TGTACCAGCAGTTTAGTGGGGACAGGGAGGATCTATGGCTACACCTTC,CTSSLVGTGRIYGYTF
TRBV24-1,many,TRBJ1-1,TRBD1,TGTGCCACCAGTGATGGGACAGGAGCGAACACTGAAGCTTTCTTT,CATSDGTGANTEAFF
TRBV29-1,.,TRBJ2-5,.,TGCAGCTTCCGGGGCAGGGAGACCCAGTACTTC,CSFRGRETQYF
TRBV7-9,few,TRBJ2-7,.,TGTGCCAGCAGCTTAGACCCCGGACAGAGCGGGCAGCAGTACTTC,CASSLDPGQSGQQYF
TRBV2,few,TRBJ2-7,.,TGTGCCAGCAGTTTCCTCGGGACATCCTACGAGCAGTACTTC,CASSFLGTSYEQYF
TRBV20-1,many,TRBJ2-7,TRBD2,TGCAGTGCTAGAGAGCTGCGGGGGAGCCACGAGCAGTACTTC,CSARELRGSHEQYF
TRBV7-2,few,TRBJ1-4,TRBD1,TGTGCCAGCAGCTTGGGACAGGGGGCCGAAAAACTGTTTTTT,CASSLGQGAEKLFF
TRBV11-3,many,TRBJ1-1,.,TGTGCCAGCAGCTTAACCCTGCTACTGAACACTGAAGCTTTCTTT,CASSLTLLLNTEAFF
TRBV29-1,many,TRBJ2-7,TRBD2,TGCAGCGTGGGGGGAGCGGGAAGGGGTCACGAGCAGTACTTC,CSVGGAGRGHEQYF
TRBV7-8,few,TRBJ1-4,.,TGTGCCAGCAGCTTAGGGCAGTCAGGGAGGTCGGCGACTAATGAAAAACTGTTTTTT,CASSLGQSGRSATNEKLFF
TRBV11-2,.,TRBJ2-2,.,TGTGCCAGCAGCGAGTACGGGGGGCTGTTTTTT,CASSEYGGLFF
TRBV6-5,many,TRBJ1-2,TRBD1,TGTGCCAGCAGTCTCCGGGTAGGGGGACAGGGTACCAACTATGGCTACACCTTC,CASSLRVGGQGTNYGYTF
TRBV9,many,TRBJ2-1,.,TGTGCCAGCAGCGTTGGGGCCAGCTCCTACAATGAGCAGTTCTTC,CASSVGASSYNEQFF
TRBV19,once,TRBJ2-6,.,.,CASSIVGSGANVPTF
TRBV29-1,many,TRBJ1-2,TRBD1,TGCAGCGTCTTGGACAGGGTCTATGGCTACACCTTC,CSVLDRVYGYTF
TRBV7-9,many,TRBJ2-7,.,TGTGCCAGCACCAAAAATCCTGGCTACGAGCAGTACTTC,CASTKNPGYEQYF
TRBV7-2,.,TRBJ1-1,TRBD1,TGTGCCAGCAGCCACGGACAGGGGGCAGGGTACACTGAAGCTTTCTTT,CASSHGQGAGYTEAFF
TRBV7-9,many,TRBJ1-1,TRBD1,TGTGCCAGCAGCGCCCAGACAGGGGGCACTGAAGCTTTCTTT,CASSAQTGGTEAFF
TRBV6-8,.,TRBJ1-1,TRBD1,TGTGCCAGCTTTTGGGGACAGGACGGATCTGAAGCTTTCTTT,CASFWGQDGSEAFF
TRBV30,.,TRBJ1-5,TRBD1,TGTGCCTGGAGGGGGACAGAGAATCAGCCCCAGCATTTT,CAWRGTENQPQHF
TRBV5-4,.,TRBJ1-2,.,TGTGCCAGCAGCCGCTTGAGAGCGGAAGGCTACACCTTC,CASSRLRAEGYTF
TRBV7-4,.,TRBJ1-6,TRBD1,TGTGCCAGCAGCTCCCGACAGGGGTTCCTGGATTCATCCCTCCACTTT,CASSSRQGFLDSSLHF
TRBV20-1,many,TRBJ2-5,.,TGCAGTGCTGCCGGCCCTTCCCAAGAGACCCAGTACTTC,CSAAGPSQETQYF
TRBV9,.,TRBJ1-1,.,TGTGCCAGCAGCGTAGTAGCGAACATTGAAGCTTTCTTT,CASSVVANIEAFF
TRBV11-2,.,TRBJ1-6,TRBD1,TGTGCCACAACAGGACAGGGGACACCCCTCCACTTT,CATTGQGTPLHF
TRBV6-5,.,TRBJ1-5,.,TGTGCCAGCAAAGAGAATAGCAATCAGCCCCAGCATTTT,CASKENSNQPQHF
TRBV7-9,few,TRBJ2-2,.,TGTGCCAGCAGCCTATTGACAGCGAATGGGGAGCTGTTTTTT,CASSLLTANGELFF
TRBV7-7,.,TRBJ2-5,TRBD2,TGTGCCAGCAGCCGGACTAGCGGGAGGGACCTAGAGACCCAGTACTTC,CASSRTSGRDLETQYF
TRBV15,many,TRBJ2-6,.,TGTGCCACCACCAACTCTGGGGCCAACGTCCTGACTTTC,CATTNSGANVLTF
TRBV29-1,.,TRBJ2-7,.,TGCAGCGTTGATGGGGGGCGAGAGCAGTACTTC,CSVDGGREQYF
TRBV12-3/TRBV12-4,few,TRBJ1-2,.,TGTGCCAGCAGTTCCCTAGACTCTGGCGGCTACACCTTC,CASSSLDSGGYTF
TRBV12-3/TRBV12-4,few,TRBJ1-3,TRBD1,TGTGCCAGCAGTTCCGGGACAGGGCCCTCTGGAAACACCATATATTTT,CASSSGTGPSGNTIYF
TRBV19,many,TRBJ2-7,TRBD1,TGTGCCAGTAGTATCGCGGACAGGGGAGGCTACGAGCAGTACTTC,CASSIADRGGYEQYF
TRBV24-1,.,TRBJ2-3,.,TGTGCCACCAGCGAGGGAAGAACAGATACGCAGTATTTT,CATSEGRTDTQYF
TRBV24-1,.,TRBJ2-6,TRBD1,TGTGCCACCAGTGCTAGAGCAGACAGGGCTGGGGCCAACGTCCTGACTTTC,CATSARADRAGANVLTF
TRBV5-1,.,TRBJ2-7,.,TGCGCCAGCAGCTTGGCGTGGGGGGCAGACGAGCAGTACTTC,CASSLAWGADEQYF
TRBV24-1,many,TRBJ1-4,.,TGTGCCACCAGTGATGGGACGCCGGGTAATGAAAAACTGTTTTTT,CATSDGTPGNEKLFF
TRBV10-3,.,TRBJ2-5,TRBD2,TGTGCCATCCACGGGGGGGATGAGACCCAGTACTTC,CAIHGGDETQYF
TRBV5-1,.,TRBJ2-7,.,TGCGCCAGCAGCTCTACCCAGGGTGAATGGGCAAACGAGCAGTACTTC,CASSSTQGEWANEQYF
TRBV4-2,few,TRBJ1-1,.,TGTGCCAGCAGCCAAGATCTTTACGGAGACACTGAAGCTTTCTTT,CASSQDLYGDTEAFF
TRBV20-1,few,TRBJ1-1,.,TGCAGTGCTAGAAAGACTGAAGCTTTCTTT,CSARKTEAFF
TRBV7-8,.,TRBJ1-3,TRBD1,TGTGCCAGCAGCTTAGGGCCCCGGGACAGGGGCCGAGCATCTGGAAACACCATATATTTT,CASSLGPRDRGRASGNTIYF
TRBV27,few,TRBJ2-2,TRBD2,TGTGCCAGCAGGGGACTAGCGGGGGTAAACACCGGGGAGCTGTTTTTT,CASRGLAGVNTGELFF
TRBV11-2,many,TRBJ2-7,TRBD2,TGTGCCAGCAGTCGAGGCGGGGGCTCCTACGAGCAGTACTTC,CASSRGGGSYEQYF
TRBV7-9,.,TRBJ1-1,.,TGTGCCAGCAGCTTGGGGTCGGGGCTGGGCACTGAAGCTTTCTTT,CASSLGSGLGTEAFF
TRBV2,.,TRBJ2-5,.,TGTGCCAGCAGTGGAAGACCGGGACAATACCAAGAGACCCAGTACTTC,CASSGRPGQYQETQYF
TRBV7-9,.,TRBJ1-2,.,TGTGCCAGCAGCTTAACCCAGGGACTCTATGGCTACACCTTC,CASSLTQGLYGYTF
TRBV10-3,.,TRBJ1-1,.,TGTGCCATCAGGGGGGGGGGCGGGGTAAACACTGAAGCTTTCTTT,CAIRGGGGVNTEAFF
TRBV7-6,many,TRBJ2-7,TRBD2,TGTGCCAGCAGCGAAACCCCTAGCGGGAGCTCCTACGAGCAGTACTTC,CASSETPSGSSYEQYF
TRBV28,.,TRBJ2-7,.,TGTGCCAGCAGCCTTGGAGGGTGGGACGAGCAGTACTTC,CASSLGGWDEQYF
TRBV20-1,.,TRBJ2-7,TRBD2,TGCAGTGCTAGAGATTTGAGGACGGGAGGGACCTACGAGCGGTACTTC,CSARDLRTGGTYERYF
TRBV2,few,TRBJ1-5,.,TGTGCCAGCAGCCAAGGTGACAGTACGGGTCAGCCCCAGCATTTT,CASSQGDSTGQPQHF